The present TCR beta chain was sequenced within a study of CD8+ T cells in alopecia areata. Study observations and caveats: Many expanded lesional clones remained in scalp and blood on tofacitinib. Because of a solitary nonresponder, the connection of baseline CD8+ expansion to response stays uncertain.

TCR sequencing used cDNA made by reverse transcription of extracted RNA. TCRdb keeps only in-frame clones here, not all; method: immunoSEQ multiplex PCR. The sample yields 190,000 or so clones, 58% seen once. V was pared by 8 bases and J by 4 bases, with 3 bases of the junction left unmatched. The CDR3 runs to 13 residues. As to treatment: oral pan-JAK inhibitor, 5-10 mg twice daily. Only a few counts were recorded for this clone. Its antigen is not identified. The chain couples TRBV23-1 to TRBJ2-3; 10 bases line up with TRBD2. TRBV23-1 is assigned to the ORF class and has an uncertain function. The sample in question was CD4+ T cells sorted from blood, obtained at week 24, from a patient treated with tofacitinib. This sequence originates from a human donor with alopecia areata. The CDR3 nucleotides are TGCGCCAGCCCTAGCGGGAGAGCAGATACGCAGTATTTT. It yields the protein CASPSGRADTQYF.